These 2 T cell receptor beta chains were sequenced from one sample in a study of cytomegalovirus exposure and HLA in healthy donors. It was with 60 Vbeta and 13 Jbeta primers that the PCR ran. Clones were sequenced by immunoSEQ multiplex PCR, and TCRdb holds only the in-frame ones, with some missing. This sample yields under 200,000 clones, of which approximately 80% are seen a single time; around 2.4% belongs to the top ten. Sequenced: PBMCs. The receptors derive from a man in his fifties or sixties in good health and CMV-seronegative.

This rearrangement joins TRBV10-3 to TRBJ2-3; no firm D call. Trimming took off 7 bases at V and 2 bases at J, with 13 bases between the two ends. The CDR3 sequence is 14 residues long. CDR1 is ENHRY and CDR2 is SYGVKD in the germline V gene. The CDR3 DNA follows: TGTGCCATCAACCAGGAAGGCGCCACAGATACGCAGTATTTT. This encodes CAINQEGATDTQYF.

The chain couples TRBV6-6 to TRBJ1-6, with D maybe TRBD1 (6 bases). Per the germline V gene, CDR1 is MNHNY and CDR2 is SVGAGI (reference sequence). The CDR3 is made up of 13 amino acids. Trimming cost V 7 bases and J 6 bases, with 10 bases left between them. CDR3 sequence: CASKGQSNSPLHF. As DNA, the CDR3 is TGTGCCAGCAAAGGACAGTCTAATTCACCCCTCCACTTT.